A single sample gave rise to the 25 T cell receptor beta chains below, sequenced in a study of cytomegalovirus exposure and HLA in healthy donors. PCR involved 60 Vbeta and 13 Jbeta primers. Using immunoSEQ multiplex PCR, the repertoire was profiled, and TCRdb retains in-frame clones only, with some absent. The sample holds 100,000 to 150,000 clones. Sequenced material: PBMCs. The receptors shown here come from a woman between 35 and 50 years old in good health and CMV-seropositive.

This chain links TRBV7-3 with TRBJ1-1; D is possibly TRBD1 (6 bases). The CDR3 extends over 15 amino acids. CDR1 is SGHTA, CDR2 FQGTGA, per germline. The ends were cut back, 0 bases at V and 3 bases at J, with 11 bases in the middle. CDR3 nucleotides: TGTGCCAGCAGCTTAACGTCGGACAGTTACACTGAAGCTTTCTTT. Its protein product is CASSLTSDSYTEAFF.

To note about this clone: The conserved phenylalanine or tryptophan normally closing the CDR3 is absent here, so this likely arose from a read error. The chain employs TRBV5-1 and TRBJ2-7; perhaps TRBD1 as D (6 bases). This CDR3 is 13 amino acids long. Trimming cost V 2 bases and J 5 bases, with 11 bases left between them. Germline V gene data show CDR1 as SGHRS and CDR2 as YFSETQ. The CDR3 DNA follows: TGCGCCAGCAGCTTTAGAAAGGGGGACGAGCAGTACCTC. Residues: CASSFRKGDEQYL.

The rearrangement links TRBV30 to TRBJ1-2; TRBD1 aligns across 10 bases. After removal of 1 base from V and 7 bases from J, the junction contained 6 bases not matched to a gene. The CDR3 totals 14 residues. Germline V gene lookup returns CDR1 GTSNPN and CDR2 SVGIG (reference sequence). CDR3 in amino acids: CAWSAGQGITGYTF. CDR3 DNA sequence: TGTGCCTGGAGTGCGGGACAGGGGATAACTGGCTACACCTTC.

CDR3 nucleotide sequence: TGTGCCAGCAGCTCCGGGACAGGGTTTAATCAGCCCCAGCATTTT. This sequence encodes CASSSGTGFNQPQHF. This chain joins TRBV5-6 and TRBJ1-5, with TRBD1 matching 9 bases. V lost 3 bases and J lost 4; bases outside the gene matches: 5. This CDR3 is built from 15 residues. Looked up from germline, CDR1 is SGHDT and CDR2 is YYEEEE.

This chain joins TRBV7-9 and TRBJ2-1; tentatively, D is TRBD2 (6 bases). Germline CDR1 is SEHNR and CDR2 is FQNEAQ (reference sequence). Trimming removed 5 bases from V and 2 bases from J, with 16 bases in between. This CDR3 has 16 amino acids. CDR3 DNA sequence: TGTGCCAGCAGCCCGACACGGGGGAGCGCCTACAATGAGCAGTTCTTC. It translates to CASSPTRGSAYNEQFF.

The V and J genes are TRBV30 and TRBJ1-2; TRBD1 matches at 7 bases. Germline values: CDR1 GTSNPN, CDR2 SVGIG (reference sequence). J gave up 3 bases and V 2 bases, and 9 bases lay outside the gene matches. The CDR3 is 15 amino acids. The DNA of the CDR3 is TGTGCCTGGAGTTCGGCACAGGGGCGGGACTATGGCTACACCTTC. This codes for CAWSSAQGRDYGYTF.

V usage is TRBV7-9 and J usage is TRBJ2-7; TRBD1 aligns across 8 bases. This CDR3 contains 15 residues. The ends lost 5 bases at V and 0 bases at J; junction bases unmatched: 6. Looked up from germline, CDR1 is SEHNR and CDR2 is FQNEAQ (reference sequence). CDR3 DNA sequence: TGTGCCAGCAGCCCAGGGGGACAGGTCTCCTACGAGCAGTACTTC. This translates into CASSPGGQVSYEQYF.

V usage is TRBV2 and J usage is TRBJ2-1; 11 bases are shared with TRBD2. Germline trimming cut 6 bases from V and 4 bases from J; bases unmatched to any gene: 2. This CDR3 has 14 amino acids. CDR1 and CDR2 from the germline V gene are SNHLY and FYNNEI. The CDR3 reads CASRASGRYNEQFF. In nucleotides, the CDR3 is TGTGCCAGCAGAGCTAGCGGGAGGTACAATGAGCAGTTCTTC.

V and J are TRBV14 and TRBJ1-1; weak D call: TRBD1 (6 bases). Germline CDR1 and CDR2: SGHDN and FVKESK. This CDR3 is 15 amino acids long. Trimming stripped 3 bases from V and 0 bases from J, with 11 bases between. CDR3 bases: TGTGCCAGCAGCCAGTGGGGGACAATGAACACTGAAGCTTTCTTT. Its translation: CASSQWGTMNTEAFF.

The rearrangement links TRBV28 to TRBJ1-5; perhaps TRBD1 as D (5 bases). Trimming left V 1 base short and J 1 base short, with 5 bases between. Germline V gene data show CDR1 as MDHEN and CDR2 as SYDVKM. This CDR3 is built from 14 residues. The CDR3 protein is CASSLSGSNQPQHF. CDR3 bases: TGTGCCAGCAGTTTATCAGGGAGCAATCAGCCCCAGCATTTT.

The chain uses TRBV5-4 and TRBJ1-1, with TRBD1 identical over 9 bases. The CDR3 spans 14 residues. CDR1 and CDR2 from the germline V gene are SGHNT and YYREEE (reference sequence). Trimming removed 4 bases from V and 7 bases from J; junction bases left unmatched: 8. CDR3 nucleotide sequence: TGTGCCAGCAGCACAAGGGACAGGGACCGTGAAGCTTTCTTT. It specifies CASSTRDRDREAFF.

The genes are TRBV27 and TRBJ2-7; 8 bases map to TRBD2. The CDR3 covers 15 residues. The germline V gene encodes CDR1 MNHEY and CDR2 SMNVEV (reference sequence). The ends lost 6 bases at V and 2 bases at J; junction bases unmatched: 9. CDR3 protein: CASRRGLERPYEQYF. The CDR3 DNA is TGTGCCAGCAGGAGGGGACTAGAAAGACCCTACGAGCAGTACTTC.

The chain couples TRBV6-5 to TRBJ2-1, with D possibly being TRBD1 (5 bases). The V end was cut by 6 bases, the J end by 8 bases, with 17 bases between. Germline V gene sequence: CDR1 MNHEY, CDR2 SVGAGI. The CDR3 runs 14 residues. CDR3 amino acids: CASRPLGVIDEQFF. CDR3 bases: TGTGCCAGCAGGCCTCTAGGGGTGATCGATGAGCAGTTCTTC.

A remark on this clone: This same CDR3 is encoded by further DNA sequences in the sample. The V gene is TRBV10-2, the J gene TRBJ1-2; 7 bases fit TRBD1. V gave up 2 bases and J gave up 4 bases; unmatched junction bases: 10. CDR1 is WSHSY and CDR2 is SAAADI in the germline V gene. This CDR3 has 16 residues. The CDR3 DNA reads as TGCGCCAGCAGTGAGGGCCAAGGGGGCGCCCCCTATGGCTACACCTTC. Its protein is CASSEGQGGAPYGYTF.

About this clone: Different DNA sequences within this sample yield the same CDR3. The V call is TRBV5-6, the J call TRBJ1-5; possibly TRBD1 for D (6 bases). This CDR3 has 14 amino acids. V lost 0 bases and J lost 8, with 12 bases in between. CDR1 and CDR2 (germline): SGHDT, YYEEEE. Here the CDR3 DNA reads TGTGCCAGCAGCTTGGGGGGGGGCGCGAAGCCCCAGCATTTT. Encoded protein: CASSLGGGAKPQHF.

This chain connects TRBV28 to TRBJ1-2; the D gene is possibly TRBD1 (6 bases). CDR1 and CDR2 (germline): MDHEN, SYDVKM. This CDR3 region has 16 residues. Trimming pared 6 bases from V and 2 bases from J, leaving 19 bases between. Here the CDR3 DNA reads TGTGCCAGCAGAGCGGCCTTAGGACAGATCAACTATGGCTACACCTTC. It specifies CASRAALGQINYGYTF.

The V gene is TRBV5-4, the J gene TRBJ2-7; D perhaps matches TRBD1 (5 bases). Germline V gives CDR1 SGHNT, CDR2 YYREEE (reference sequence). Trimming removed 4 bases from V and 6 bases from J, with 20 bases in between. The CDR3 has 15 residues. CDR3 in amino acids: CASSHAGMRSVEQYF. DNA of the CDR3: TGTGCCAGCAGCCATGCAGGGATGCGCTCGGTCGAGCAGTACTTC.

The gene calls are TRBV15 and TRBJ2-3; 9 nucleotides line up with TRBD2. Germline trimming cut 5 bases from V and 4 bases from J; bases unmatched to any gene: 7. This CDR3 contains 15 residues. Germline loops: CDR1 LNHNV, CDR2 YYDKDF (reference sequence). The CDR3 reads CATSGAGGLADTQYF. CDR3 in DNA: TGTGCCACCAGCGGGGCGGGAGGGTTGGCAGATACGCAGTATTTT.

CDR3 residues: CASSLIGLAGGNEQFF. Written as DNA, the CDR3 is TGCGCCAGCAGCTTGATAGGGCTAGCGGGAGGCAACGAGCAGTTCTTC. The chain uses TRBV5-1 and TRBJ2-1, with 11 nucleotides matching TRBD2. This CDR3 spans 16 amino acids. The V segment lost 1 base and the J segment 10 bases; nucleotides outside the gene matches: 10. Germline V gene data show CDR1 as SGHRS and CDR2 as YFSETQ. Full variable domain (rest looked up from reference TRBV5-1 and TRBJ2-1): KAGVTQTPRYLIKTRGQQVTLSCSPISGHRSVSWYQQTPGQGLQFLFEYFSETQRNKGNFPGRFSGRQFSNSRSEMNVSTLELGDSALYLCASSLIGLAGGNEQFFGPGTRLTVL.

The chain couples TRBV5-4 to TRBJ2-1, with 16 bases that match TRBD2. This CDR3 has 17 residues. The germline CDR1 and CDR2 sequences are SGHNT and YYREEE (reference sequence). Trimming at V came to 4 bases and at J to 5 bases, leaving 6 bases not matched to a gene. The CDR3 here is CASSPGLAGGGDNEQFF. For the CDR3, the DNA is TGTGCCAGCAGCCCGGGACTAGCGGGAGGGGGGGACAATGAGCAGTTCTTC.

As DNA, the CDR3 is TGTGCCAGCAGCTTAGATACTAGGGCCTCCTACGAGCAGTACTTC. Its protein product is CASSLDTRASYEQYF. The chain employs TRBV11-2 and TRBJ2-7, with D possibly matching TRBD2 (5 bases). The CDR3 consists of 15 residues. Germline CDR1 is SGHAT and CDR2 is FQNNGV. The V gene lost 0 bases and the J gene lost 0 bases, with 9 bases spanning the gap. The full variable domain, its missing parts supplied by reference TRBV11-2 and TRBJ2-7, is EAGVAQSPRYKIIEKRQSVAFWCNPISGHATLYWYQQILGQGPKLLIQFQNNGVVDDSQLPKDRFSAERLKGVDSTLKIQPAKLEDSAVYLCASSLDTRASYEQYFGPGTRLTVT.

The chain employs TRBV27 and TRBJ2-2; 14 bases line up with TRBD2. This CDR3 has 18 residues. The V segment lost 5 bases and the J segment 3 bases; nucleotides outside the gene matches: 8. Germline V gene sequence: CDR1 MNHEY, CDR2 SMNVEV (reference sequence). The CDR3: CASSPTGTSGRYTGELFF. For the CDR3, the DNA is TGTGCCAGCAGTCCCACCGGGACTAGCGGGAGATACACCGGGGAGCTGTTTTTT.

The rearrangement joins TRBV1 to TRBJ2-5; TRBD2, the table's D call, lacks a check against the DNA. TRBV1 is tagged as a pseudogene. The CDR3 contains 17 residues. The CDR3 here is CTSSQGGPNRVVETQYF. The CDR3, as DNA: TGCACCAGCAGCCAGGGGGGTCCGAACCGCGTCGTAGAGACCCAGTACTTC.

CDR3 nucleotides: TGTGCCAGTAGTATAGGAGACGGGGGGGCCTACGAGCAGTACTTC. Protein sequence: CASSIGDGGAYEQYF. This chain joins TRBV19 and TRBJ2-7; 8 nucleotides align to TRBD2. The CDR3 totals 15 residues. The ends lost 1 base at V and 2 bases at J; junction bases unmatched: 4. Germline V gene sequence: CDR1 LNHDA, CDR2 SQIVND (reference sequence).

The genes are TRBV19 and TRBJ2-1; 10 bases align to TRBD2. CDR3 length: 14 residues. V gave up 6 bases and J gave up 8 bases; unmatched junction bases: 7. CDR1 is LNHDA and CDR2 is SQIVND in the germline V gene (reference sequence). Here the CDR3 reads CASRTSGITDEQFF. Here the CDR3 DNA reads TGTGCCAGTAGAACTAGCGGGATTACTGATGAGCAGTTCTTC.